These 12 T cell receptor beta chains share one sample of origin, sequenced in a study of shared clonotypes between healthy human individuals. Clones were sequenced by immunoSEQ multiplex PCR, and TCRdb holds only the in-frame ones, with some missing. The table lists 850,000 to 1,200,000 clones, 65% to 75% of them singletons, with about 1.5% in the top ten. The sequencing sample was made of memory CD4+ T cells sorted from blood. As to subset: CD45RA-negative fraction. These TCRs come from a man aged 18 to 35 in good health.

This chain joins TRBV7-8 and TRBJ1-1, with 8 bases aligning to TRBD1. The length of the CDR3 is 16 residues. Per germline, CDR1 SGHVS and CDR2 FQNEAQ. Trimming cost V 4 bases and J 0 bases; bases outside gene matches: 7. CDR3 coding DNA: TGTGCCAGCAGCTCGGGACAGGTGACTTTGAACACTGAAGCTTTCTTT. Encoded protein: CASSSGQVTLNTEAFF.

The V and J genes are TRBV5-1 and TRBJ2-3; D remains ambiguous. This CDR3 is 13 amino acids long. V shed 0 bases and J shed 6 bases, with 8 bases lying between them. The V gene's germline CDR1 is SGHRS and CDR2 YFSETQ. CDR3 protein: CASSLADPDTQYF. For the CDR3, the DNA is TGCGCCAGCAGCTTGGCCGATCCGGATACGCAGTATTTT.

V gene TRBV27 combines with J gene TRBJ2-1, with D unclear. V was trimmed by 2 bases and J by 4 bases, leaving 6 bases between them. CDR1 is MNHEY, CDR2 SMNVEV, per germline (reference sequence). This CDR3 is built from 13 residues. In DNA, the CDR3 is TGTGCCAGCAGTTTAACGCGGTACAATGAGCAGTTCTTC. Residues: CASSLTRYNEQFF.

The rearrangement joins TRBV18 to TRBJ1-2, with a weak D call TRBD1 (5 bases). Between the trimmed V and J ends, which lost 0 bases and 8 bases, there was a span of 13 bases. Germline V gene sequence: CDR1 KGHSH, CDR2 LQKENI. The CDR3 length is 14 residues. CDR3 in DNA: TGTGCCAGCTCACCACCCCTGCAGGGCGGCGGCTACACCTTC. This translates into CASSPPLQGGGYTF. Variable domain in full (rest from reference TRBV18 and TRBJ1-2): NAGVMQNPRHLVRRRGQEARLRCSPMKGHSHVYWYRQLPEEGLKFMVYLQKENIIDESGMPKERFSAEFPKEGPSILRIQQVVRGDSAAYFCASSPPLQGGGYTFGSGTRLTVV.

This chain connects TRBV7-2 to TRBJ2-1; D gene uncertain. In germline, CDR1 is SGHTA, CDR2 FQGNSA. V gave up 3 bases and J gave up 5 bases, with 14 bases separating them. The CDR3 is made up of 15 amino acids. The CDR3 DNA reads TGTGCCAGCAGCTTTCAACTGGGTTCCCACAATGAGCAGTTCTTC. This encodes CASSFQLGSHNEQFF.

This chain links TRBV18 with TRBJ2-7, with D uncertain. V shed 1 base and J shed 4 bases, with 14 bases lying between them. The CDR3 extends over 15 amino acids. Germline CDR1 is KGHSH and CDR2 is LQKENI. The CDR3 is CASSPLGSTQYEQYF. In DNA form, the CDR3 reads TGTGCCAGCTCACCACTGGGGTCCACACAGTACGAGCAGTACTTC. The complete variable domain, with remaining parts taken from reference TRBV18 and TRBJ2-7, reads NAGVMQNPRHLVRRRGQEARLRCSPMKGHSHVYWYRQLPEEGLKFMVYLQKENIIDESGMPKERFSAEFPKEGPSILRIQQVVRGDSAAYFCASSPLGSTQYEQYFGPGTRLTVT.

DNA of the CDR3: TGTGCCAGCAGTTACTCGCGATCCGTCAACGAGCAGTACTTC. It codes for CASSYSRSVNEQYF. The V gene is TRBV6-5, the J gene TRBJ2-7; no clear D. There are 14 residues in the CDR3. The ends were cut back, 0 bases at V and 5 bases at J, with 11 bases in the middle. Germline lookup yields CDR1 MNHEY and CDR2 SVGAGI.

On this clone: The sample holds other DNA sequences that translate to the same CDR3. The chain joins TRBV11-3 to TRBJ2-3; the D gene is possibly TRBD1 (6 bases). The CDR3 has 15 amino acids. The germline CDR1 and CDR2 sequences are SGHNT and YENEEA. The ends were cut back, 5 bases at V and 0 bases at J, with 12 bases in the middle. The CDR3 sequence: CASSLGGRSTDTQYF. As DNA, the CDR3 is TGTGCCAGCAGCCTAGGGGGAAGGAGCACAGATACGCAGTATTTT.

The CDR3 loop reads CAWSVLGQTGELFF. The CDR3 DNA reads as TGTGCCTGGAGTGTACTGGGACAGACGGGCGAGCTGTTTTTT. The chain combines TRBV30 with TRBJ2-2, with TRBD1 matching over 7 bases. Trimming cost V 0 bases and J 11 bases; bases outside gene matches: 9. Per the germline V gene, CDR1 is GTSNPN and CDR2 is SVGIG (reference sequence). This CDR3 is built from 14 residues.

J is TRBJ2-3 and V is TRBV7-2; D may be TRBD2 (5 bases). The germline V gene encodes CDR1 SGHTA and CDR2 FQGNSA. V was pared by 1 base and J by 2 bases, with 13 bases between. This CDR3 contains 16 residues. The CDR3 region is CASSLDEGRYTDTQYF. The CDR3 DNA reads as TGTGCCAGCAGCTTAGATGAGGGCCGATACACAGATACGCAGTATTTT.

The chain carries TRBV5-1 and TRBJ1-6, with D unresolved. The CDR3 has 15 residues. Germline-derived CDR1 and CDR2 are SGHRS and YFSETQ. The V gene lost 0 bases and the J gene lost 9 bases, with 13 bases spanning the gap. In DNA, the CDR3 is TGCGCCAGCAGCTTGGAAGGGCGGGGAATTTCACCCCTCCACTTT. Its protein product is CASSLEGRGISPLHF.

The chain carries TRBV11-3 and TRBJ2-2; TRBD2 matches at 12 bases. Germline V gene lookup returns CDR1 SGHNT and CDR2 YENEEA. This CDR3 comprises 14 residues. Trimming cost V 6 bases and J 7 bases; bases outside gene matches: 3. CDR3: CASRLTSGSGELFF. DNA for the CDR3: TGTGCCAGCAGATTGACTAGCGGGAGCGGGGAGCTGTTTTTT.